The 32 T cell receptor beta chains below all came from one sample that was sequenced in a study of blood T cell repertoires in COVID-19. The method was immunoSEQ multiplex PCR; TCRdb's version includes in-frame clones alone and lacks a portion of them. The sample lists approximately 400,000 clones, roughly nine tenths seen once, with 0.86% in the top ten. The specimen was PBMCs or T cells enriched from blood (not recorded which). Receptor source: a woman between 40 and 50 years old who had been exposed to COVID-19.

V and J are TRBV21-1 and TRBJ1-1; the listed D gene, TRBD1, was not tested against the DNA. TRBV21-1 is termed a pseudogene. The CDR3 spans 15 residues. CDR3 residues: CASRLSRGLNTEAFF. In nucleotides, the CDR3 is TGTGCCAGCCGACTGTCGAGGGGGCTGAACACTGAAGCTTTCTTT.

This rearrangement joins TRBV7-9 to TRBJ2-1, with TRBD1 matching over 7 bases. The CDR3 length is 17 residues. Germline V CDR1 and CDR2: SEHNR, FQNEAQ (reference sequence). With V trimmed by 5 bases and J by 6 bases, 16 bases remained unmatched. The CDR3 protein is CASSEKGQLKIGNEQFF. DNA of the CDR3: TGTGCCAGCAGCGAGAAGGGACAGCTAAAGATAGGCAATGAGCAGTTCTTC.

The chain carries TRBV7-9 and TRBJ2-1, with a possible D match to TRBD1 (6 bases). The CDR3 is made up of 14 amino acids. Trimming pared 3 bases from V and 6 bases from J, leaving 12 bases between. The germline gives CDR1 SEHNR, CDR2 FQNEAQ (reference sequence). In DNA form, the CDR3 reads TGTGCCAGCAGCTTTCCAGGACAGCCCAATGAGCAGTTCTTC. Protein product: CASSFPGQPNEQFF.

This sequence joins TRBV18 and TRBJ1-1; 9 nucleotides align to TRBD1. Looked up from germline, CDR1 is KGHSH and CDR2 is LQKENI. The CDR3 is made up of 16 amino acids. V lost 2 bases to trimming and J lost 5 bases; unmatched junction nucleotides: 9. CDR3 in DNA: TGTGCCAGCTCACCATTTGGACAGGGGATAGTAACTGAAGCTTTCTTT. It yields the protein CASSPFGQGIVTEAFF.

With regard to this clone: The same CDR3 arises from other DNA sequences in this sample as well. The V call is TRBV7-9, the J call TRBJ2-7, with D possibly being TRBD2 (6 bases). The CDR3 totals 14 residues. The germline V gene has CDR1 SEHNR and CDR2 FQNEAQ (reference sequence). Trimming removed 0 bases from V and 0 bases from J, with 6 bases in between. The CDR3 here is CASSLAGSSYEQYF. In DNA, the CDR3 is TGTGCCAGCAGCTTAGCCGGGAGCTCCTACGAGCAGTACTTC.

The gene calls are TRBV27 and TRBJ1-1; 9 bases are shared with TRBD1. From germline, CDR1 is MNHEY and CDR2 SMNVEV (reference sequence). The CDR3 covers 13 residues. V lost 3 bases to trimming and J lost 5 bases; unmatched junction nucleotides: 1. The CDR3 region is CASSFDRGTEAFF. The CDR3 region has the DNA TGTGCCAGCAGTTTCGACAGGGGGACTGAAGCTTTCTTT.

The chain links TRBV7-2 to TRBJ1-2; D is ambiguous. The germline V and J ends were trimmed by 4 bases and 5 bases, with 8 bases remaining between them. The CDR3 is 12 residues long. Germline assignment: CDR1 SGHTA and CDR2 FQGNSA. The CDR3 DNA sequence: TGTGCCAGCAGCTCCGACACGTATGGCTACACCTTC. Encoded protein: CASSSDTYGYTF.

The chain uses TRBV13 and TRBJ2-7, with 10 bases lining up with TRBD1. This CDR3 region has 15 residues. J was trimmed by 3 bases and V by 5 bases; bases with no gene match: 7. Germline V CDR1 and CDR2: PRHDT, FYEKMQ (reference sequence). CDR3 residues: CASSGPGTGDYEQYF. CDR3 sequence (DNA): TGTGCCAGCAGCGGACCCGGGACAGGGGACTACGAGCAGTACTTC.

The CDR3: CASSYSNQPQHF. The CDR3, as DNA: TGTGCCAGCAGTTATAGCAATCAGCCCCAGCATTTT. The chain is built from TRBV2 and TRBJ1-5; the D is unclear. This CDR3 is built from 12 residues. From germline, CDR1 is SNHLY and CDR2 FYNNEI. Trimming left V 5 bases short and J 0 bases short, with 2 bases between.

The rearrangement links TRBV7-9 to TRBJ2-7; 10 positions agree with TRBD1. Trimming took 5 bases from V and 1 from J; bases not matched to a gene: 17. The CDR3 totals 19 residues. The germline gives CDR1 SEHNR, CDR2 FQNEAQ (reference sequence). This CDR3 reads CASSLHPFSGTGVSYEQYF. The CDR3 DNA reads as TGTGCCAGCAGCCTCCACCCTTTTTCCGGGACAGGGGTATCCTACGAGCAGTACTTC.

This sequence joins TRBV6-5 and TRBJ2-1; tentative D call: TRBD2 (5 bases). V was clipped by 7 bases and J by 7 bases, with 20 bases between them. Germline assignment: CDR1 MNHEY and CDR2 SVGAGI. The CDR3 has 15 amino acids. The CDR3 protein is CASNREAGMWNEQFF. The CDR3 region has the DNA TGTGCCAGCAATCGAGAGGCGGGCATGTGGAATGAGCAGTTCTTC.

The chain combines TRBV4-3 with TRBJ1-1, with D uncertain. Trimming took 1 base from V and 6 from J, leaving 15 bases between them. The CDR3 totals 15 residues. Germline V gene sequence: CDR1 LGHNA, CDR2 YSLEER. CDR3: CASSQVSVSGAEAFF. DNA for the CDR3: TGCGCCAGCAGCCAAGTGTCCGTTAGCGGGGCTGAAGCTTTCTTT.

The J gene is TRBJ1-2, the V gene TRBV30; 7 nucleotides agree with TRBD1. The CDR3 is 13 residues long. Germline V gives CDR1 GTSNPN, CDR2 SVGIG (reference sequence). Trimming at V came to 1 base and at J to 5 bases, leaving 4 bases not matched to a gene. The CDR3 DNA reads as TGTGCCTGGAGTGCGGGGACAGAATATGGCTACACCTTC. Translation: CAWSAGTEYGYTF.

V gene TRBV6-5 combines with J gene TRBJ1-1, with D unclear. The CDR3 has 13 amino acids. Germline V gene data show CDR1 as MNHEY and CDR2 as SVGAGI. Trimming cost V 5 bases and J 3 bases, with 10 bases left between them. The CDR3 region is CASSLLGDTEAFF. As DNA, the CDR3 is TGTGCCAGCAGTCTTCTTGGAGACACTGAAGCTTTCTTT.

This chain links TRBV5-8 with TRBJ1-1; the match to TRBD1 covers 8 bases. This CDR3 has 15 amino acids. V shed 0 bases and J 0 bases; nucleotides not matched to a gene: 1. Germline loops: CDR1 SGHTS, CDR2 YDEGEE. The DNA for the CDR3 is TGTGCCAGCAGCTTGGGACAGGGGATGAACACTGAAGCTTTCTTT. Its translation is CASSLGQGMNTEAFF. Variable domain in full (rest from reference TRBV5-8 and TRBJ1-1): EAGVTQSPTHLIKTRGQQATLRCSPISGHTSVYWYQQALGLGLQFLLWYDEGEERNRGNFPPRFSGRQFPNYSSELNVNALELEDSALYLCASSLGQGMNTEAFFGQGTRLTVV.

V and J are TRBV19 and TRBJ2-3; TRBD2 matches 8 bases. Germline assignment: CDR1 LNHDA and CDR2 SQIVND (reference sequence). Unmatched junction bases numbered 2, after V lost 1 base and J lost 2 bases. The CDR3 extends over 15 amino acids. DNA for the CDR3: TGTGCCAGTAGTATAGCTAGCGGGTCCACAGATACGCAGTATTTT. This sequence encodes CASSIASGSTDTQYF.

The CDR3, as DNA: TGTGCCAGTAGTAACACAGGGGACTCACCCCTCCACTTT. This codes for CASSNTGDSPLHF. The rearrangement joins TRBV19 to TRBJ1-6, with 7 bases fitting TRBD1. CDR1 LNHDA and CDR2 SQIVND come from the germline V gene (reference sequence). V lost 4 bases and J lost 10; bases outside the gene matches: 4. The CDR3 has 13 amino acids. Full variable domain (outside the CDR3, taken from reference TRBV19 and TRBJ1-6): DGGITQSPKYLFRKEGQNVTLSCEQNLNHDAMYWYRQDPGQGLRLIYYSQIVNDFQKGDIAEGYSVSREKKESFPLTVTSAQKNPTAFYLCASSNTGDSPLHFGNGTRLTVT.

CDR3 protein: CASSLGQGSYTGELFF. The CDR3 DNA is TGTGCCAGCAGCTTAGGACAGGGGTCTTACACCGGGGAGCTGTTTTTT. This rearrangement joins TRBV11-3 to TRBJ2-2; 8 bases fit TRBD1. This CDR3 comprises 16 residues. Germline V CDR1 and CDR2: SGHNT, YENEEA. The V and J ends lost 1 base and 3 bases, in that order; junction bases with no gene match: 4.

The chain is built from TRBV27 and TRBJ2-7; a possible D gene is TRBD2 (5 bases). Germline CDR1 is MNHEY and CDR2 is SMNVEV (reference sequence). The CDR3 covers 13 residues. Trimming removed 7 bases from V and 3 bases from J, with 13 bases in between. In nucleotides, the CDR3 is TGTGCCAGCAACCCCGGGATGGGCTACGAGCAGTACTTC. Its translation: CASNPGMGYEQYF.

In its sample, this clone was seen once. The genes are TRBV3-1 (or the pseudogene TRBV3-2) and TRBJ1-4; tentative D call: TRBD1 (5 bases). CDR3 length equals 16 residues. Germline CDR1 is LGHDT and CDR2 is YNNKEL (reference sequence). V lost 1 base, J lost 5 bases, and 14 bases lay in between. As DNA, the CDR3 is TGTGCCAGCAGCCAAGTGAAAAAGGGGTTGAATGAAAAACTGTTTTTT. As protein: CASSQVKKGLNEKLFF.

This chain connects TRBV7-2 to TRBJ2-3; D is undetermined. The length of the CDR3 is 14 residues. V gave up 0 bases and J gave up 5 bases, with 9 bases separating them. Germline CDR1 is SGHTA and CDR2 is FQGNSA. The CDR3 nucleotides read TGTGCCAGCAGCTTAGCGACCCGAGGAGATACGCAGTATTTT. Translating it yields CASSLATRGDTQYF.

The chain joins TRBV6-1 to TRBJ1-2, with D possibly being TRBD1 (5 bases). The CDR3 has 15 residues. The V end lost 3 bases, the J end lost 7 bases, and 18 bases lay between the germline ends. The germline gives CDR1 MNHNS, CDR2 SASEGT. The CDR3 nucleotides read TGTGCCAGCAGTGAGGGATCAGGGAAGGCAAGTGGCTACACCTTC. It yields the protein CASSEGSGKASGYTF.

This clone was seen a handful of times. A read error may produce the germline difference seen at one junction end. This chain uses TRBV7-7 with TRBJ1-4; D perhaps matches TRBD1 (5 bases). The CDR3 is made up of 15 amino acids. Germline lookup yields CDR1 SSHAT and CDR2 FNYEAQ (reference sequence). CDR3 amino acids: CASSLTARVGEKLFF. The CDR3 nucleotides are TGTGCTAGCAGCTTAACCGCCAGGGTCGGGGAAAAACTGTTTTTT.

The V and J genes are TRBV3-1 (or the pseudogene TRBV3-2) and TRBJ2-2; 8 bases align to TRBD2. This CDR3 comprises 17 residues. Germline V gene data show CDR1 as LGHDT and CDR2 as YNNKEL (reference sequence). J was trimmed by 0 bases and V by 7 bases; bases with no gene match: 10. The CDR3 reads CASTPRYGRANTGELFF. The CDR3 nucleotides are TGTGCCAGCACCCCACGATACGGGAGGGCGAACACCGGGGAGCTGTTTTTT.

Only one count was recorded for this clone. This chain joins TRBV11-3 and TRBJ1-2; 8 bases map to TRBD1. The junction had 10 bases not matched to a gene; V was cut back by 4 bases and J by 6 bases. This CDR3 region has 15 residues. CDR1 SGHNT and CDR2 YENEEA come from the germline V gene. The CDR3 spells CASSSRTGGSDGYTF. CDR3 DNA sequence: TGTGCCAGCAGCTCTCGAACAGGGGGATCGGATGGCTACACCTTC.

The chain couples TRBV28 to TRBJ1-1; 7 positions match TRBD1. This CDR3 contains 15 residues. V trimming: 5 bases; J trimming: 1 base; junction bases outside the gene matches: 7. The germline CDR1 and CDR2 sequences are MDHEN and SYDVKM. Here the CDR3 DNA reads TGTGCCAGCAGTCCCCTCGACAGGGCGAACACTGAAGCTTTCTTT. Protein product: CASSPLDRANTEAFF.

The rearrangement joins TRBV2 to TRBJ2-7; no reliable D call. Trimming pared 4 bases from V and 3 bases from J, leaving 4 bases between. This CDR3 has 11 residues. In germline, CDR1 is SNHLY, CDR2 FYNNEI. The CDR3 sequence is CASSVGYEQYF. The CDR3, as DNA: TGTGCCAGCAGTGTCGGCTACGAGCAGTACTTC. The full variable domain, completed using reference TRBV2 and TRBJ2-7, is EPEVTQTPSHQVTQMGQEVILRCVPISNHLYFYWYRQILGQKVEFLVSFYNNEISEKSEIFDDQFSVERPDGSNFTLKIRSTKLEDSAMYFCASSVGYEQYFGPGTRLTVT.

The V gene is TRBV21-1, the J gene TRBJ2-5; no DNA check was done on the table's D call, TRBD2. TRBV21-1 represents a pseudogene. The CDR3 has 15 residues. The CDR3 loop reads CASSPNLLLGETQYF. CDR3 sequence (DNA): TGTGCCAGCAGCCCAAATCTTCTACTAGGGGAGACCCAGTACTTC.

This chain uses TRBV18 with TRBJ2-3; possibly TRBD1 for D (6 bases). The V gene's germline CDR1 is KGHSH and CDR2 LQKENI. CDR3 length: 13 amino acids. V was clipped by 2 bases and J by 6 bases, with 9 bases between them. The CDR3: CASSPTGPDTQYF. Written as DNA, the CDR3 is TGTGCCAGCTCACCAACAGGGCCCGATACGCAGTATTTT.

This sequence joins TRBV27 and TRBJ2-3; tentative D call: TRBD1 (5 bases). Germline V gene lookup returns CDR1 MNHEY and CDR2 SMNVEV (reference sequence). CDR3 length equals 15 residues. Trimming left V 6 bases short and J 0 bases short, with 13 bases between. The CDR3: CASRYRTPSTDTQYF. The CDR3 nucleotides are TGTGCCAGCAGATACAGGACGCCTAGCACAGATACGCAGTATTTT.

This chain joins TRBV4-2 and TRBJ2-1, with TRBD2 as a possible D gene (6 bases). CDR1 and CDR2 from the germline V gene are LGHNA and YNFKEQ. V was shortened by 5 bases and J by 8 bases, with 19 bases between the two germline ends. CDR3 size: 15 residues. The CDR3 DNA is TGTGCCAGCAGCTACCGCCCTACTAGCAACGATGAGCAGTTCTTC. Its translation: CASSYRPTSNDEQFF.

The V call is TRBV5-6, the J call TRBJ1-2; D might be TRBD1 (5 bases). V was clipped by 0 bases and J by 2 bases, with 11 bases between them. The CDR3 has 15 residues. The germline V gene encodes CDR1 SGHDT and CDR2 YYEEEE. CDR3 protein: CASSLALDRNYGYTF. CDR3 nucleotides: TGTGCCAGCAGCTTGGCCTTAGACAGAAACTATGGCTACACCTTC.